These 7 T cell receptor beta chains came from one sample sequenced in a study of T cell clones after liver transplantation. Libraries were prepared by immunoSEQ multiplex PCR; TCRdb keeps only in-frame clonotypes and omits some of them. The data hold roughly 50,000 clones, with approximately 84% observed a single time. Sample: CD4+ T cells from blood, taken before liver transplant. The receptors stem from a human donor who received a liver transplant.

The J gene is TRBJ1-3, the V gene TRBV6-1; 9 positions agree with TRBD1. The CDR3 has 15 residues. Germline CDR1 reads MNHNS; CDR2 reads SASEGT. Trimming took 7 bases from V and 4 from J; bases not matched to a gene: 8. The CDR3 DNA sequence: TGTGCCAGCAAAGTGGGACAGGGAAGGGGAAACACCATATATTTT. It translates to CASKVGQGRGNTIYF.

This clone was found a few times. The chain employs TRBV5-5 and TRBJ1-2; TRBD1 might be the D (5 bases). V was clipped by 7 bases and J by 8 bases, with 15 bases between them. Germline lookup yields CDR1 SGHKS and CDR2 YYEKEE (reference sequence). The CDR3 sequence is 12 residues long. CDR3 in DNA: TGTGCCAGCGGCCTGGGGCGTGGAGGCTACACCTTC. Protein product: CASGLGRGGYTF. Looking up the rest from reference TRBV5-5 and TRBJ1-2 gives the full variable domain: DAGVTQSPTHLIKTRGQQVTLRCSPISGHKSVSWYQQVLGQGPQFIFQYYEKEERGRGNFPDRFSARQFPNYSSELNVNALLLGDSALYLCASGLGRGGYTFGSGTRLTVV.

The V and J genes are TRBV6-1 and TRBJ1-5; D uncertain. The CDR3 is 11 residues long. V shed 6 bases and J shed 5 bases, with 5 bases lying between them. The germline V gene encodes CDR1 MNHNS and CDR2 SASEGT. The CDR3: CASSGDQPQHF. The DNA of the CDR3 is TGTGCCAGCAGCGGCGATCAGCCCCAGCATTTT.

There are a few counts of this clone. The V call is TRBV9, the J call TRBJ1-1; unclear D gene. V dropped 0 bases and J dropped 0 bases, with 9 bases sitting between them. The CDR3 is made up of 15 amino acids. Germline loops: CDR1 SGDLS, CDR2 YYNGEE. The CDR3 loop is CASSVAVGLNTEAFF. The CDR3 coding sequence is TGTGCCAGCAGCGTAGCTGTCGGGTTGAACACTGAAGCTTTCTTT.

The CDR3 spells CASSSGQVPHGYTF. The CDR3 DNA is TGCGCCAGCAGCTCTGGACAGGTCCCGCATGGCTACACCTTC. This rearrangement joins TRBV5-1 to TRBJ1-2; the match to TRBD1 covers 7 bases. The V and J ends lost 3 bases and 6 bases, in that order; junction bases with no gene match: 8. Germline CDR1 is SGHRS and CDR2 is YFSETQ. The CDR3 loop spans 14 amino acids. Supplemented by reference TRBV5-1 and TRBJ1-2, the full variable domain reads KAGVTQTPRYLIKTRGQQVTLSCSPISGHRSVSWYQQTPGQGLQFLFEYFSETQRNKGNFPGRFSGRQFSNSRSEMNVSTLELGDSALYLCASSSGQVPHGYTFGSGTRLTVV.

The chain couples TRBV5-6 to TRBJ1-5, with 9 nucleotides matching TRBD1. V was pared by 4 bases and J by 0 bases, with 11 bases of the junction left unmatched. The CDR3 has 18 residues. CDR1 and CDR2 from the germline V gene are SGHDT and YYEEEE. CDR3 in DNA: TGTGCCAGCAGCCCGGGACAGGGCGGAGGGTATAGCAATCAGCCCCAGCATTTT. As protein: CASSPGQGGGYSNQPQHF.

The gene calls are TRBV7-2 and TRBJ2-2; 8 nucleotides match TRBD2. Germline assignment: CDR1 SGHTA and CDR2 FQGNSA. Trimming took 3 bases from V and 4 from J; bases not matched to a gene: 1. The CDR3 extends over 14 amino acids. Here the CDR3 reads CASSLGTSTGELFF. The DNA of the CDR3 is TGTGCCAGCAGCTTGGGGACTAGCACCGGGGAGCTGTTTTTT.